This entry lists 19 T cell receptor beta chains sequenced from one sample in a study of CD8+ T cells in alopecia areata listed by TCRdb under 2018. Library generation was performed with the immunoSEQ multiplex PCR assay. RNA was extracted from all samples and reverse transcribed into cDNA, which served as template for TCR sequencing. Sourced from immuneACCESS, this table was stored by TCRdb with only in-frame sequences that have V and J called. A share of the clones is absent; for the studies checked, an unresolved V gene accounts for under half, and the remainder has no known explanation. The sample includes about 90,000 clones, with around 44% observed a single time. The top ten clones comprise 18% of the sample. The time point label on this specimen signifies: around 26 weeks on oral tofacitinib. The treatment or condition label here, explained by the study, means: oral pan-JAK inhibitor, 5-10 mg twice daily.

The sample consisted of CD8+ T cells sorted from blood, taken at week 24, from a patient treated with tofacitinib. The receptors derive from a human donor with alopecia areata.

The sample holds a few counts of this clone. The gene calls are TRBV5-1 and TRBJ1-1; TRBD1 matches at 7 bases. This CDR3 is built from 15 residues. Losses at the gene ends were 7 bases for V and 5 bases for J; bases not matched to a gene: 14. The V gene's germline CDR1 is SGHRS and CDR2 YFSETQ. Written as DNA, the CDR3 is TGCGCCAGCGCCGTGCAGCCGGACAGGTCAACTGAAGCTTTCTTT. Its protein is CASAVQPDRSTEAFF.

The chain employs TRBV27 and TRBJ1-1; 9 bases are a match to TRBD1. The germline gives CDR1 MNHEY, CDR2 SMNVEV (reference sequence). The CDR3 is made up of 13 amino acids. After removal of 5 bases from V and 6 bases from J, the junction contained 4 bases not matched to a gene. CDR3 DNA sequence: TGTGCCAGCAGTGTAGGACAGGGGCCTGAAGCTTTCTTT. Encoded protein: CASSVGQGPEAFF.

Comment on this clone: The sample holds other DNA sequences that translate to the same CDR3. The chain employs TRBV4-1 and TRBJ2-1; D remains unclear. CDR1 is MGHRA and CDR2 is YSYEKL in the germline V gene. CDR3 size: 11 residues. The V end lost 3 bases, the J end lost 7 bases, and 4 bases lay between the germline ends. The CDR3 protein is CASSQGNEQFF. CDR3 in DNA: TGCGCCAGCAGCCAGGGGAATGAGCAGTTCTTC.

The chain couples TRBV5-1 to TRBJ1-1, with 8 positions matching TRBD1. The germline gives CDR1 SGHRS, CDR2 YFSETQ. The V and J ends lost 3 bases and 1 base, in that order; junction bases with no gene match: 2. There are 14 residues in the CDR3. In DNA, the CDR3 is TGCGCCAGCAGCTCTGGGACAGGGAACACTGAAGCTTTCTTT. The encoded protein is CASSSGTGNTEAFF.

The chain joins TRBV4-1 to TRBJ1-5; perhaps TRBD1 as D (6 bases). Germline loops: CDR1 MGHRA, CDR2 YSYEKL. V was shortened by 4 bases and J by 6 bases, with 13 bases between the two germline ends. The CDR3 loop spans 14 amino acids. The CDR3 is CASSRIQGGQPQHF. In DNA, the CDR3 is TGCGCCAGCAGCCGGATACAGGGTGGTCAGCCCCAGCATTTT.

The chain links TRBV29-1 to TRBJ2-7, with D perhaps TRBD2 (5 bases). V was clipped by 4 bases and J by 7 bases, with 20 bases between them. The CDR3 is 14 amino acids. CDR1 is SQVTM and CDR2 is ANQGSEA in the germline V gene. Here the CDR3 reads CSVVLGSPEGEQYF. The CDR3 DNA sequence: TGCAGCGTTGTGTTAGGGTCCCCTGAGGGAGAGCAGTACTTC.

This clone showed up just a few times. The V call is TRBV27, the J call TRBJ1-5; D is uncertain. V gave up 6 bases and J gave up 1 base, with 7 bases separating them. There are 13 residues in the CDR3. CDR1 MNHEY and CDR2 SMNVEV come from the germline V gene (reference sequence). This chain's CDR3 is CASSPTSNQPQHF. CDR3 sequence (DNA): TGTGCCAGCAGCCCAACGAGCAATCAGCCCCAGCATTTT.

CDR3 amino acids: CASSWGLAGPLETQYF. CDR3 coding DNA: TGTGCCAGCAGCTGGGGACTAGCGGGACCGTTGGAGACCCAGTACTTC. The chain uses TRBV7-9 and TRBJ2-5; 13 bases agree with TRBD2. The CDR3 sequence is 16 residues long. V was pared by 4 bases and J by 5 bases, with 7 bases of the junction left unmatched. CDR1 and CDR2 from the germline V gene are SEHNR and FQNEAQ (reference sequence).

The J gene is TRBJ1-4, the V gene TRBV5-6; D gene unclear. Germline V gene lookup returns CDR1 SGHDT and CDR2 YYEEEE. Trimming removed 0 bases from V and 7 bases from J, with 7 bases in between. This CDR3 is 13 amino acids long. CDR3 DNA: TGTGCCAGCAGCTTGGTGGGCGGTGAAAAACTGTTTTTT. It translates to CASSLVGGEKLFF.

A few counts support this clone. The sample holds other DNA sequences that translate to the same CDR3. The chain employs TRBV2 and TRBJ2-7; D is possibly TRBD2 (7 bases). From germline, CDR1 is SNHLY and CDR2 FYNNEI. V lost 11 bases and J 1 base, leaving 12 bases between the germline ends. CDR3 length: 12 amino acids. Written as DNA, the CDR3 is TGTGCCGCCGCGGGGGCATCCTACGAGCAGTACTTC. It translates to CAAAGASYEQYF.

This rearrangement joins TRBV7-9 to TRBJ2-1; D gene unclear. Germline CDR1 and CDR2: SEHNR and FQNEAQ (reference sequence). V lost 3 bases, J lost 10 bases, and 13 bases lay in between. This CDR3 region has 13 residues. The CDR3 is CASSFAGRTEQFF. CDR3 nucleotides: TGTGCCAGCAGCTTTGCCGGACGCACCGAGCAGTTCTTC.

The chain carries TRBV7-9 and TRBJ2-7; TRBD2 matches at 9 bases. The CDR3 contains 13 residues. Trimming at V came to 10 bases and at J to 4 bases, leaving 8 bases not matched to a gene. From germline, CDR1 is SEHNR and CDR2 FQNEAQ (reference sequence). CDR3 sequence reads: CATRASGDYEQYF. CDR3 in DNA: TGTGCCACTCGGGCTAGCGGGGATTACGAGCAGTACTTC. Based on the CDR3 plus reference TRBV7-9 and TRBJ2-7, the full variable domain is DTGVSQNPRHKITKRGQNVTFRCDPISEHNRLYWYRQTLGQGPEFLTYFQNEAQLEKSRLLSDRFSAERPKGSFSTLEIQRTEQGDSAMYLCATRASGDYEQYFGPGTRLTVT.

The CDR3 DNA is TGCAGCGCCCATCAGGGGGCTGAAGCTTTCTTT. It is translated as CSAHQGAEAFF. The chain employs TRBV29-1 and TRBJ1-1; 7 bases map to TRBD1. The V segment lost 7 bases and the J segment 6 bases; nucleotides outside the gene matches: 5. The V gene's germline CDR1 is SQVTM and CDR2 ANQGSEA. The CDR3 is 11 amino acids.

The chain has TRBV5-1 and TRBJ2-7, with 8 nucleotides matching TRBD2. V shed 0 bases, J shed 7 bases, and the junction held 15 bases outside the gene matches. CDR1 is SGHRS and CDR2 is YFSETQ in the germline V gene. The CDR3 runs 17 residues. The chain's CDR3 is CASSLVGLVSGSWEQYF. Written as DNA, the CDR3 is TGCGCCAGCAGCTTGGTGGGACTAGTGAGTGGTTCGTGGGAGCAGTACTTC.

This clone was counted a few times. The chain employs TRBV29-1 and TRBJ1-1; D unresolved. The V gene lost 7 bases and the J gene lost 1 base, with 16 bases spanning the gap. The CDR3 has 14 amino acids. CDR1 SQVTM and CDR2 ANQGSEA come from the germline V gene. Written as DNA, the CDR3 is TGCAGCGCCCGGCGGGGATCGGGGAACACTGAAGCTTTCTTT. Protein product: CSARRGSGNTEAFF. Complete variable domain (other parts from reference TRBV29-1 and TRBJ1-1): SAVISQKPSRDICQRGTSLTIQCQVDSQVTMMFWYRQQPGQSLTLIATANQGSEATYESGFVIDKFPISRPNLTFSTLTVSNMSPEDSSIYLCSARRGSGNTEAFFGQGTRLTVV.

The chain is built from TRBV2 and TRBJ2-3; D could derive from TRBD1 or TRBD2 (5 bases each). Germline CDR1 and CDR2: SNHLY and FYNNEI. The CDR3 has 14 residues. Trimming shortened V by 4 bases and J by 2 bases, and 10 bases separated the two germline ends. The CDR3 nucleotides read TGTGCCAGCAGTGTTGGGACGAACACAGATACGCAGTATTTT. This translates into CASSVGTNTDTQYF.

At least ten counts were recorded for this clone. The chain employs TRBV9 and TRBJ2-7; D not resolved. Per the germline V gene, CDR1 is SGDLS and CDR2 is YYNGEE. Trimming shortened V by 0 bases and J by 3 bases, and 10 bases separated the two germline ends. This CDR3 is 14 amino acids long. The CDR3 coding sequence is TGTGCCAGCAGCGTAGCTACTCCAGGCTACGAGCAGTACTTC. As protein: CASSVATPGYEQYF.

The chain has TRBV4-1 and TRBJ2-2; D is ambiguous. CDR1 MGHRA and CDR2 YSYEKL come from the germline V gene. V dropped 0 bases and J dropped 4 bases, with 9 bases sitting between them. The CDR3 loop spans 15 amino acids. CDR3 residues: CASSQDLPSTGELFF. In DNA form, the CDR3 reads TGCGCCAGCAGCCAAGATCTCCCTTCCACCGGGGAGCTGTTTTTT.

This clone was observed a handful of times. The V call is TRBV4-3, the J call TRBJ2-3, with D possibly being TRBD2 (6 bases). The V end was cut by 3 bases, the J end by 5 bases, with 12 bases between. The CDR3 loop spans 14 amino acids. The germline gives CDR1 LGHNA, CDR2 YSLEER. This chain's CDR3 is CASSHRREIDTQYF. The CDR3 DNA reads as TGCGCCAGCAGCCACAGGCGGGAAATAGATACGCAGTATTTT.